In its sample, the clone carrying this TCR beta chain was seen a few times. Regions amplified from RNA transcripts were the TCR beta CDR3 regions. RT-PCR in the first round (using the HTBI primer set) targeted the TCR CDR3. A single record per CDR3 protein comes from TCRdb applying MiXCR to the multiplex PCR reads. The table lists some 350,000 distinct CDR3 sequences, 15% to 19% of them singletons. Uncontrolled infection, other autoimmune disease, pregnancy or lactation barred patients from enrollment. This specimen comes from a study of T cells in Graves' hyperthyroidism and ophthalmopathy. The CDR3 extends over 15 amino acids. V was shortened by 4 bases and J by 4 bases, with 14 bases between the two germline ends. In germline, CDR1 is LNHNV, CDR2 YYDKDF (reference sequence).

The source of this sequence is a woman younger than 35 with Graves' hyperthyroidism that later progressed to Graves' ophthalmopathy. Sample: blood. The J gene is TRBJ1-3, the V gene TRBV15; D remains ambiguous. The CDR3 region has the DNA TGTGCCACCAGCACAACCGGGATAGGAGGAAACACCATATATTTT. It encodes CATSTTGIGGNTIYF.